This record looks at one T cell receptor (beta chain) sequence and its context. As processed by the authors: Estimates of nucleated cell counts were drawn from the amplification of reference gene primers. The assay was immunoSEQ multiplex PCR, and TCRdb's table has in-frame clones only and misses some. V and J calls and clone size are as listed in that table; D and trimming were resolved from the DNA. The repertoire consists of about 200,000 clones, with about 86% occurring once and the leading ten covering about 3.8%. Everyone who took part was about 18 to 89 years old, and they came from 24 US areas. This sample was taken from a study of blood T cell repertoires in COVID-19. Across the study: The samples span acute and convalescent COVID-19 from the United States, Italy and Spain. Nucleic acid was either cDNA or gDNA, and it came from T cells, B-cell-depleted T cells, or PBMCs.

After removal of 5 bases from V and 5 bases from J, the junction contained 18 bases not matched to a gene. The germline V gene has CDR1 MDHEN and CDR2 SYDVKM. The CDR3 runs to 19 residues. V and J are TRBV28 and TRBJ1-5; 10 positions match TRBD1. Sequencing input: PBMCs or T cells enriched from blood (not recorded which). The clonotype comes from a woman in her forties with acute COVID-19. CDR3 amino acids: CASSRDRGGLYGVHQPQHF. In DNA, the CDR3 is TGTGCCAGCAGTCGGGACAGGGGAGGCCTTTACGGGGTTCATCAGCCCCAGCATTTT.